Shown below are 11 T cell receptor beta chains from a single sample sequenced in a study of cytotoxic CD8 clonotypes in ibrutinib-treated CLL. The method was immunoSEQ multiplex PCR; TCRdb's version includes in-frame clones alone and lacks a portion of them. The sample yields 250,000 to 350,000 clones, around 77% seen once. The sequencing here drew on PBMCs, taken at disease progression, from a patient treated with ibrutinib. The receptors come from a human donor with chronic lymphocytic leukemia.

The J gene is TRBJ2-7, the V gene TRBV10-3; the match to TRBD2 covers 10 bases. V was clipped by 4 bases and J by 3 bases; unmatched bases: 0. The length of the CDR3 is 13 residues. In germline, CDR1 is ENHRY, CDR2 SYGVKD. CDR3 coding DNA: TGTGCCATCAGTGCTAGCGGGAGCTACGAGCAGTACTTC. It yields the protein CAISASGSYEQYF.

V usage is TRBV6-1 and J usage is TRBJ2-1; D gene uncertain. This CDR3 contains 13 residues. The ends were cut back, 2 bases at V and 3 bases at J, with 5 bases in the middle. Germline assignment: CDR1 MNHNS and CDR2 SASEGT. CDR3 sequence reads: CASSEMYYNEQFF. Here the CDR3 DNA reads TGTGCCAGCAGTGAAATGTACTACAATGAGCAGTTCTTC.

The CDR3 DNA reads as TGTGCCACCAGCAGGGTGGGCAGAATCGAGACCCAGTACTTC. It specifies CATSRVGRIETQYF. The chain is built from TRBV15 and TRBJ2-5; unclear D gene. Germline CDR1 LNHNV, CDR2 YYDKDF (reference sequence). There are 14 residues in the CDR3. Trimming removed 3 bases at V and 5 bases at J, with 13 bases between. The full variable domain, completed using reference TRBV15 and TRBJ2-5, is DAMVIQNPRYQVTQFGKPVTLSCSQTLNHNVMYWYQQKSSQAPKLLFHYYDKDFNNEADTPDNFQSRRPNTSFCFLDIRSPGLGDTAMYLCATSRVGRIETQYFGPGTRLLVL.

The V call is TRBV27, the J call TRBJ2-1, with D possibly TRBD1 on 5 matching bases. The CDR3 is 15 residues long. Trimming removed 3 bases at V and 2 bases at J, with 11 bases between. The germline V gene has CDR1 MNHEY and CDR2 SMNVEV (reference sequence). CDR3 coding DNA: TGTGCCAGCAGTTTTGGCAGGGTAGCCTACAATGAGCAGTTCTTC. It specifies CASSFGRVAYNEQFF.

This chain uses TRBV6-5 with TRBJ2-7; no definite D call. Germline V gene lookup returns CDR1 MNHEY and CDR2 SVGAGI. V shed 6 bases and J shed 0 bases, with 9 bases lying between them. The CDR3 runs to 13 residues. CDR3 nucleotide sequence: TGTGCCAGCAGAGCGTCGAGCTCCTACGAGCAGTACTTC. Translation gives CASRASSSYEQYF.

This clone has more than one count but fewer than ten. This chain links TRBV2 with TRBJ1-5; a weak D match, TRBD1 (5 bases). The ends were cut back, 6 bases at V and 3 bases at J, with 6 bases in the middle. CDR3 length: 12 amino acids. Per the germline V gene, CDR1 is SNHLY and CDR2 is FYNNEI. The CDR3 nucleotides are TGTGCCAGCAGCAGGGCCAATCAGCCCCAGCATTTT. This encodes CASSRANQPQHF. Supplemented by reference TRBV2 and TRBJ1-5, the full variable domain reads EPEVTQTPSHQVTQMGQEVILRCVPISNHLYFYWYRQILGQKVEFLVSFYNNEISEKSEIFDDQFSVERPDGSNFTLKIRSTKLEDSAMYFCASSRANQPQHFGDGTRLSIL.

The chain is built from TRBV5-4 and TRBJ2-5, with TRBD1 matching 9 bases. The ends lost 3 bases at V and 3 bases at J; junction bases unmatched: 12. Germline V gives CDR1 SGHNT, CDR2 YYREEE (reference sequence). The CDR3 covers 17 residues. The CDR3 is CASSSARSTGGEETQYF. CDR3 in DNA: TGTGCCAGCAGCTCCGCACGTTCAACAGGGGGCGAAGAGACCCAGTACTTC.

The rearrangement uses TRBV12-5 and TRBJ2-5; TRBD1 might be the D (5 bases). V lost 6 bases and J lost 7, with 12 bases in between. The V gene's germline CDR1 is LGHNT and CDR2 FRNRAP. The CDR3 has 12 amino acids. The CDR3 sequence: CASGDSPATQYF. For the CDR3, the DNA is TGTGCTAGTGGAGACAGTCCCGCGACCCAGTACTTC.

In its sample, this clone was seen once. V and J are TRBV9 and TRBJ2-1, with D perhaps TRBD1 (7 bases). The CDR3 consists of 18 residues. Germline assignment: CDR1 SGDLS and CDR2 YYNGEE. Trimming removed 0 bases from V and 5 bases from J, with 21 bases in between. The CDR3 DNA is TGTGCCAGCAGCGTAGTTTGGAGGGGACAGACAAAGGACAATGAGCAGTTCTTC. Amino acid sequence: CASSVVWRGQTKDNEQFF.

This chain connects TRBV28 to TRBJ2-5; tentative D call: TRBD2 (5 bases). Per germline, CDR1 MDHEN and CDR2 SYDVKM. There are 15 residues in the CDR3. V was pared by 5 bases and J by 5 bases, with 18 bases between. CDR3 protein: CASSTGSQRRETQYF. In DNA, the CDR3 is TGTGCCAGCAGTACGGGGTCCCAAAGGCGGGAGACCCAGTACTTC.

This chain joins TRBV6-5 and TRBJ1-5; 7 bases are a match to TRBD1. The CDR3 loop spans 14 amino acids. V dropped 5 bases and J dropped 7; count of bases not matched to a gene: 8. Looked up from germline, CDR1 is MNHEY and CDR2 is SVGAGI. The CDR3 sequence: CASSIDRVRQPQHF. CDR3 nucleotide sequence: TGTGCCAGCAGTATTGACAGGGTTAGGCAGCCCCAGCATTTT.